The 29 T cell receptor beta chains below were found in one sample sequenced in a study of human T cells and chemical hapten exposure. Specified time point: pre-sensitization, week 0. Treatment in this sample: therapeutic diphenylcyclopropenone sensitization with weekly scalp DPC. TCRdb reprocessed the RACE reads via MiXCR and lists one record per CDR3 protein. The sample has around 120,000 distinct CDR3 sequences; roughly 12% are singletons. Sequenced here: whole blood, sampled in connection with sensitization to the hapten diphenylcyclopropenone (DPC). Receptors were obtained from a woman aged 18-30 years with alopecia areata. Some clones in this sample may be carry-over from other donors' samples.

This clonotype was seen ten or more times. This rearrangement joins TRBV7-9 to TRBJ2-2, with D perhaps matching TRBD1 (6 bases). The germline CDR1 and CDR2 sequences are SEHNR and FQNEAQ (reference sequence). The V and J ends lost 8 bases and 1 base respectively, with 11 bases between them. CDR3 length: 14 residues. CDR3 DNA sequence: TGTGCCAGCCAGCTACAGGGGAACACCGGGGAGCTGTTTTTT. This codes for CASQLQGNTGELFF.

This clonotype was seen many times. The chain uses TRBV18 and TRBJ2-7; TRBD1 agrees at 8 bases. This CDR3 comprises 15 residues. Germline V CDR1 and CDR2: KGHSH, LQKENI. V trimming: 3 bases; J trimming: 4 bases; junction bases outside the gene matches: 8. The CDR3 is CASSPRTGLDYEQYF. In nucleotides, the CDR3 is TGTGCCAGCTCACCGAGGACAGGGCTCGATTACGAGCAGTACTTC.

This clonotype has just a few counts. This chain links TRBV27 with TRBJ1-2; D is uncertain. The CDR3 is 14 amino acids. Deletions cut 2 bases from V and 4 bases from J, with 11 bases between. Per germline, CDR1 MNHEY and CDR2 SMNVEV (reference sequence). The CDR3 sequence: CASSLEGGSYGYTF. In DNA, the CDR3 is TGTGCCAGCAGTTTAGAGGGAGGGAGCTATGGCTACACCTTC.

V is TRBV6-2 or TRBV6-3 and J is TRBJ2-6; the match to TRBD1 covers 10 bases. Germline lookup yields CDR1 MNHEY and CDR2 SVGEGT. The CDR3 is made up of 17 amino acids. V lost 6 bases to trimming and J lost 1 base; unmatched junction nucleotides: 6. CDR3 DNA sequence: TGTGCCAGCAGACCAGGGACAGGGGTTTCTGGGGCCAACGTCCTGACTTTC. It is translated as CASRPGTGVSGANVLTF.

The sample holds a few counts of this clonotype. The chain has TRBV29-1 and TRBJ1-1, with 9 bases fitting TRBD1. The trim removed 8 bases at V and 11 bases at J, leaving 12 bases unmatched. The germline gives CDR1 SQVTM, CDR2 ANQGSEA. The CDR3 runs to 12 residues. CDR3 region: CSTDEQGARAFF. The CDR3 DNA is TGCAGCACAGACGAACAGGGGGCCAGGGCTTTCTTT.

This clonotype was detected ten times or more. V usage is TRBV20-1 and J usage is TRBJ1-6, with D tentatively TRBD1 (6 bases). Germline assignment: CDR1 DFQATT and CDR2 SNEGSKA (reference sequence). V was clipped by 3 bases and J by 7 bases, with 16 bases between them. This CDR3 region has 15 residues. This CDR3 reads CSASSYRGGNSPLHF. As DNA, the CDR3 is TGCAGTGCTAGTTCTTACCGAGGGGGGAATTCACCCCTCCACTTT.

This clonotype was detected ten times or more. V gene TRBV9 combines with J gene TRBJ2-3; D remains unclear. V dropped 0 bases and J dropped 6 bases, with 8 bases sitting between them. The V gene's germline CDR1 is SGDLS and CDR2 YYNGEE. This CDR3 is 13 amino acids long. CDR3 sequence: CASSVGPEDTQYF. Written as DNA, the CDR3 is TGTGCCAGCAGCGTAGGCCCAGAGGATACGCAGTATTTT.

The chain is built from TRBV6-6 and TRBJ2-1; D may be TRBD2 (6 bases). Trimming pared 4 bases from V and 8 bases from J, leaving 6 bases between. In germline, CDR1 is MNHNY, CDR2 SVGAGI (reference sequence). The CDR3 has 11 residues. This CDR3 reads CASSSGDEQFF. CDR3 DNA: TGTGCCAGCAGTTCGGGGGATGAGCAGTTCTTC.

This clonotype has a count of ten or more. The chain uses TRBV6-2 or TRBV6-3 and TRBJ1-2; 7 nucleotides line up with TRBD1. CDR1 and CDR2 (germline): MNHEY, SVGEGT. V shed 5 bases and J 5 bases; nucleotides not matched to a gene: 11. The CDR3 is 15 amino acids. DNA of the CDR3: TGTGCCAGCAGTATCCACAGGGGACTCTCATATGGCTACACCTTC. Encoded protein: CASSIHRGLSYGYTF.

For the CDR3, the DNA is TGTGCCAGCAGCATGACAGGCCCCGGGGCCCCCCGGGCCCTCTACGAGCAGTACTTC. This sequence encodes CASSMTGPGAPRALYEQYF. This chain joins TRBV7-6 and TRBJ2-7, with D possibly matching TRBD1 (6 bases). Trimming shortened V by 5 bases and J by 3 bases, and 29 bases separated the two germline ends. Germline V gene data show CDR1 as SGHVS and CDR2 as FNYEAQ. The CDR3 runs to 19 residues.

This chain connects TRBV3-1 to TRBJ2-3; TRBD2 matches 9 bases. Germline V gene lookup returns CDR1 LGHDT and CDR2 YNNKEL (reference sequence). J gave up 0 bases and V 4 bases, and 5 bases lay outside the gene matches. There are 16 residues in the CDR3. CDR3 region: CASSPRGLASTDTQYF. The CDR3 DNA is TGTGCCAGCAGCCCGAGGGGACTAGCAAGCACAGATACGCAGTATTTT.

This clonotype appeared a few times. The V and J genes are TRBV14 and TRBJ1-3, with unresolved D. Trimming pared 2 bases from V and 2 bases from J, leaving 13 bases between. Germline CDR1 is SGHDN and CDR2 is FVKESK. CDR3 length: 16 residues. CDR3 amino acids: CASSQRPGKAGNTIYF. CDR3 nucleotides: TGTGCCAGCAGCCAAAGACCCGGGAAGGCTGGAAACACCATATATTTT.

This clonotype was counted only a few times. This chain connects TRBV20-1 to TRBJ1-3; no firm D call. This CDR3 spans 15 amino acids. Germline V CDR1 and CDR2: DFQATT, SNEGSKA (reference sequence). V lost 5 bases and J 4 bases, leaving 18 bases between the germline ends. The CDR3 nucleotides are TGCAGTGCTGCCTACCGGGCCCCGGGGGGAAACACCATATATTTT. As protein: CSAAYRAPGGNTIYF.

Many counts were recorded for this clonotype. The chain recombines TRBV9 with TRBJ1-5, with D perhaps TRBD1 (5 bases). CDR1 is SGDLS, CDR2 YYNGEE, per germline. There are 15 residues in the CDR3. V was shortened by 2 bases and J by 3 bases, with 12 bases between the two germline ends. The CDR3 DNA is TGTGCCAGCAGCGTTGGCGGGGGGACCAATCAGCCCCAGCATTTT. This codes for CASSVGGGTNQPQHF.

V and J are TRBV7-9 and TRBJ1-4; D is perhaps TRBD1 (5 bases). Germline V gives CDR1 SEHNR, CDR2 FQNEAQ (reference sequence). Trimming removed 5 bases at V and 6 bases at J, with 16 bases between. This CDR3 is 15 amino acids long. CDR3 nucleotide sequence: TGTGCCAGCAGCAAAAAGGGAGGGGACCATGAAAAACTGTTTTTT. The encoded protein is CASSKKGGDHEKLFF.

The table lists this clonotype with a few counts. The chain links TRBV6-6 to TRBJ1-2; weak D call: TRBD1 (5 bases). V was pared by 1 base and J by 2 bases, with 11 bases between. Germline CDR1 is MNHNY and CDR2 is SVGAGI (reference sequence). The length of the CDR3 is 15 residues. For the CDR3, the DNA is TGTGCCAGCAGTTACTTGTCAGGGTCCAACTATGGCTACACCTTC. Translation: CASSYLSGSNYGYTF.

This clonotype was counted between two and nine times. The chain couples TRBV20-1 to TRBJ2-3, with D unclear. Trimming removed 7 bases from V and 2 bases from J, with 7 bases in between. CDR1 and CDR2 from the germline V gene are DFQATT and SNEGSKA (reference sequence). The CDR3 extends over 11 amino acids. The CDR3 loop is CSVKVTDTQYF. The CDR3, as DNA: TGCAGTGTGAAGGTCACAGATACGCAGTATTTT.

The chain employs TRBV11-3 and TRBJ2-5, with D perhaps assigned TRBD1 or TRBD2 (5 bases each). The CDR3 covers 17 residues. Germline CDR1 and CDR2: SGHNT and YENEEA. With 4 bases removed from V and 5 bases from J, the gap between germline ends came to 23 bases. The DNA of the CDR3 is TGTGCCAGCAGCTCCGGGACCCAATTAGATAGATCGGAGACCCAGTACTTC. This encodes CASSSGTQLDRSETQYF. The variable domain in full, with the rest retrieved from reference TRBV11-3 and TRBJ2-5, is EAGVVQSPRYKIIEKKQPVAFWCNPISGHNTLYWYLQNLGQGPELLIRYENEEAVDDSQLPKDRFSAERLKGVDSTLKIQPAELGDSAVYLCASSSGTQLDRSETQYFGPGTRLLVL.

This clonotype was recorded at least ten times. The chain is built from TRBV7-6 and TRBJ2-3; D might be TRBD1 (6 bases). Trimming took 0 bases from V and 2 from J, leaving 12 bases between them. CDR3 length: 16 residues. Looked up from germline, CDR1 is SGHVS and CDR2 is FNYEAQ. The CDR3: CASSLAGAILTDTQYF. The CDR3 DNA sequence: TGTGCCAGCAGCTTAGCGGGGGCAATACTCACAGATACGCAGTATTTT.

This clonotype was found many times. The rearrangement uses TRBV7-8 and TRBJ1-1, with 7 bases identical to TRBD1. J was trimmed by 4 bases and V by 5 bases; bases with no gene match: 7. Germline loops: CDR1 SGHVS, CDR2 FQNEAQ. There are 14 residues in the CDR3. CDR3 sequence reads: CASSADRVVTEAFF. The CDR3 DNA sequence: TGTGCCAGCAGCGCCGACAGGGTGGTCACTGAAGCTTTCTTT.

This clonotype was counted only a few times. V is TRBV12-3 or TRBV12-4 and J is TRBJ1-5; weak D call: TRBD1 (5 bases). The V and J ends lost 5 bases and 5 bases respectively, with 13 bases between them. This CDR3 has 14 amino acids. The CDR3 loop is CASSPRRVDQPQHF. As DNA, the CDR3 is TGTGCCAGCAGTCCCCGCAGGGTTGATCAGCCCCAGCATTTT.

The chain is built from TRBV5-1 and TRBJ2-5, with D tentatively TRBD1 or TRBD2 (6 bases each). The ends were cut back, 4 bases at V and 3 bases at J, with 13 bases in the middle. The germline V gene encodes CDR1 SGHRS and CDR2 YFSETQ. There are 14 residues in the CDR3. DNA for the CDR3: TGCGCCAGCAGCCCGGGGGCCTTGAAAGAGACCCAGTACTTC. Translated, it gives CASSPGALKETQYF.

This clonotype was picked up many times. The CDR3 is CASSSGTGVYGYTF. The CDR3 coding sequence is TGTGCCAGCAGCTCCGGGACAGGGGTCTATGGCTACACCTTC. The chain carries TRBV5-4 and TRBJ1-2; 10 bases match TRBD1. The V gene's germline CDR1 is SGHNT and CDR2 YYREEE (reference sequence). CDR3 length equals 14 residues. Trimming at V came to 3 bases and at J to 4 bases, leaving 3 bases not matched to a gene.

The sample holds many counts of this clonotype. V usage is TRBV18 and J usage is TRBJ2-7; no reliable D call. V was shortened by 2 bases and J by 2 bases, with 13 bases between the two germline ends. The CDR3 is 15 amino acids. Germline CDR1 KGHSH, CDR2 LQKENI. The CDR3 DNA sequence: TGTGCCAGCTCACCATCGGGTCCGTCGGCCTACGAGCAGTACTTC. It encodes CASSPSGPSAYEQYF. The full variable domain, in which reference TRBV18 and TRBJ2-7 provide the parts outside the CDR3, is NAGVMQNPRHLVRRRGQEARLRCSPMKGHSHVYWYRQLPEEGLKFMVYLQKENIIDESGMPKERFSAEFPKEGPSILRIQQVVRGDSAAYFCASSPSGPSAYEQYFGPGTRLTVT.

The chain joins TRBV9 to TRBJ1-5; D unresolved. This CDR3 contains 15 residues. V dropped 0 bases and J dropped 0 bases, with 7 bases sitting between them. CDR1 is SGDLS, CDR2 YYNGEE, per germline. The CDR3 coding sequence is TGTGCCAGCAGCGTAGGCGCCACTAGCAATCAGCCCCAGCATTTT. Residues: CASSVGATSNQPQHF.

In its sample, this clonotype was seen many times. The chain has TRBV10-1 and TRBJ2-6; 9 bases fit TRBD1. Germline V gene lookup returns CDR1 WNHNN and CDR2 SYGVQD (reference sequence). The CDR3 spans 18 residues. V trimming: 9 bases; J trimming: 3 bases; junction bases outside the gene matches: 15. CDR3 amino acids: CASITGTGRLNGANVLTF. The CDR3 nucleotides are TGCGCCAGTATTACCGGGACAGGGAGGTTAAATGGGGCCAACGTCCTGACTTTC.

This clonotype was seen a few times. The V call is TRBV20-1, the J call TRBJ2-5, with 9 nucleotides matching TRBD2. The CDR3 is 15 amino acids. Germline V CDR1 and CDR2: DFQATT, SNEGSKA (reference sequence). Trimming took 4 bases from V and 1 from J; bases not matched to a gene: 7. The CDR3 protein is CSATGASGVQETQYF. The CDR3 coding sequence is TGCAGTGCTACGGGGGCTAGCGGGGTCCAAGAGACCCAGTACTTC.

The chain carries TRBV14 and TRBJ2-3; 12 bases match TRBD2. The V and J ends lost 4 bases and 11 bases, in that order; junction bases with no gene match: 1. Germline V CDR1 and CDR2: SGHDN, FVKESK. CDR3 size: 12 residues. The DNA for the CDR3 is TGTGCCAGCAGCCTGACTAGCGGGGGGCAGTATTTT. This codes for CASSLTSGGQYF.

This clonotype came up a few times. The chain joins TRBV4-3 to TRBJ2-5, with TRBD2 matching over 10 bases. V lost 0 bases and J lost 7; bases outside the gene matches: 11. This CDR3 is built from 17 residues. The germline gives CDR1 LGHNA, CDR2 YSLEER. The CDR3 nucleotides are TGCGCCAGCAGCCAAGATCAAAGTAGCGGGGGGTCCCTGACCCAGTACTTC. Encoded protein: CASSQDQSSGGSLTQYF.